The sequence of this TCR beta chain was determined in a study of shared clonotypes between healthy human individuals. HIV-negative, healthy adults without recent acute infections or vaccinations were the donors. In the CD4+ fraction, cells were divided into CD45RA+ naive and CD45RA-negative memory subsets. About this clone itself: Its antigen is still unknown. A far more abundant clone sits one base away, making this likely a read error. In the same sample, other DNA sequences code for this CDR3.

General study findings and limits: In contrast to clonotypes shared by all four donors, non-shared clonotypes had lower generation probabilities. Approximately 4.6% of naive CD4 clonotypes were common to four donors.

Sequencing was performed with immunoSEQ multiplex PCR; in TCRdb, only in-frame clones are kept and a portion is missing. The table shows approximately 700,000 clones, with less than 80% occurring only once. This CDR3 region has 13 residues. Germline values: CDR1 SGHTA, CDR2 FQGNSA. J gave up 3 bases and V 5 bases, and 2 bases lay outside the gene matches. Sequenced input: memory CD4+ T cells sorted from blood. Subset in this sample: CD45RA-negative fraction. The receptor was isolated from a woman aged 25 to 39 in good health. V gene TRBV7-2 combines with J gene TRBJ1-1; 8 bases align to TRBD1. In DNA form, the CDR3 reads TGTGCCAGCAGCCCACAGGGGGACACTGAAGCTTTCTTT. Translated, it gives CASSPQGDTEAFF.